What follows are 32 T cell receptor beta chains derived from one specimen sequenced in a study of CD8 T cells in ankylosing spondylitis. TCRdb reprocessed the 5' RACE reads with MiXCR, giving one entry per CDR3 protein. The sample lists about 250,000 distinct CDR3 sequences, 7% to 10% occurring once. The sequenced sample was blood, either unsorted or a sorted T cell fraction (not recorded which). Receptors originate from a female donor with ankylosing spondylitis or in good health (not recorded which).

In this sample, this clonotype turned up many times. This chain connects TRBV20-1 to TRBJ2-7; tentative D call: TRBD1 (6 bases). The V end was cut by 5 bases, the J end by 1 base, with 15 bases between. The CDR3 runs to 14 residues. The germline V gene encodes CDR1 DFQATT and CDR2 SNEGSKA (reference sequence). CDR3 residues: CSAPRDTLSYEQYF. Written as DNA, the CDR3 is TGCAGTGCTCCCCGGGACACCCTTTCCTACGAGCAGTACTTC.

This clonotype was picked up a small number of times. J is TRBJ2-3 and V is TRBV7-2, with 10 bases aligning to TRBD2. There are 17 residues in the CDR3. The J segment lost 6 bases and the V segment lost 1 base, leaving 10 bases of the junction unmatched. Looked up from germline, CDR1 is SGHTA and CDR2 is FQGNSA. The CDR3 loop is CASSLVRLAGEQDTQYF. The CDR3 nucleotides are TGTGCCAGCAGCTTAGTTCGCCTAGCGGGAGAACAGGATACGCAGTATTTT.

This clonotype was seen ten or more times. This chain joins TRBV7-6 and TRBJ2-7; tentative D call: TRBD2 (7 bases). Germline V lookup: CDR1 SGHVS, CDR2 FNYEAQ. The CDR3 consists of 17 residues. V was cut by 7 bases and J by 1 base, with 23 bases left in between. CDR3 sequence reads: CASTRGSGAGRSYEQYF. CDR3 nucleotide sequence: TGTGCCAGCACCCGTGGATCGGGGGCCGGGAGGTCCTACGAGCAGTACTTC.

This clonotype was seen many times. The V gene is TRBV29-1, the J gene TRBJ2-3, with a weak D call TRBD2 (6 bases). The length of the CDR3 is 13 residues. Trimming left V 4 bases short and J 4 bases short, with 12 bases between. In germline, CDR1 is SQVTM, CDR2 ANQGSEA. The CDR3 DNA sequence: TGCAGCGTTGCTCAGGGAGGCGCAGATACGCAGTATTTT. Protein product: CSVAQGGADTQYF.

This clonotype has just one count. A single base separates this from a much larger clone, so it may be a read error. The chain is built from TRBV27 and TRBJ1-4, with D maybe TRBD1 (5 bases). Trimming left V 5 bases short and J 10 bases short, with 17 bases between. The CDR3 extends over 14 amino acids. In germline, CDR1 is MNHEY, CDR2 SMNVEV (reference sequence). The CDR3 protein is CASSADKGRVKLFF. CDR3 nucleotides: TGTGCCAGCAGTGCGGACAAGGGGCGCGTAAAACTGTTTTTT. The full variable domain, in which reference TRBV27 and TRBJ1-4 provide the parts outside the CDR3, is EAQVTQNPRYLITVTGKKLTVTCSQNMNHEYMSWYRQDPGLGLRQIYYSMNVEVTDKGDVPEGYKVSRKEKRNFPLILESPSPNQTSLYFCASSADKGRVKLFFGSGTQLSVL.

This clonotype was detected ten times or more. The chain couples TRBV27 to TRBJ2-7; 8 bases align to TRBD2. CDR1 and CDR2 (germline): MNHEY, SMNVEV (reference sequence). This CDR3 spans 14 amino acids. With 6 bases clipped from V and 4 bases from J, the junction kept 8 bases outside the gene matches. The CDR3 is CASSRAGEGYEQYF. DNA for the CDR3: TGTGCCAGCAGCAGAGCGGGAGAAGGGTACGAGCAGTACTTC.

In its sample, this clonotype was seen many times. J is TRBJ1-1 and V is TRBV7-9, with D possibly being TRBD1 (6 bases). V shed 7 bases and J shed 4 bases, with 13 bases lying between them. The CDR3 loop spans 13 amino acids. Germline assignment: CDR1 SEHNR and CDR2 FQNEAQ (reference sequence). CDR3: CASTDRSGTEAFF. In DNA, the CDR3 is TGTGCCAGCACCGACAGGAGCGGCACTGAAGCTTTCTTT. Full variable domain (missing parts from reference TRBV7-9 and TRBJ1-1): DTGVSQNPRHKITKRGQNVTFRCDPISEHNRLYWYRQTLGQGPEFLTYFQNEAQLEKSRLLSDRFSAERPKGSFSTLEIQRTEQGDSAMYLCASTDRSGTEAFFGQGTRLTVV.

This clonotype has a count of ten or more. The chain employs TRBV7-4 and TRBJ2-6; maybe TRBD1 (5 bases). The CDR3 is 18 amino acids. The germline gives CDR1 SGHVT, CDR2 SQSDAQ. The V gene lost 7 bases and the J gene lost 0 bases, with 19 bases spanning the gap. The chain's CDR3 is CASTIQATHFSGANVLTF. In nucleotides, the CDR3 is TGTGCCAGCACCATACAGGCGACGCACTTCTCTGGGGCCAACGTCCTGACTTTC.

This clonotype was found once. This chain links TRBV24-1 with TRBJ2-1; the match to TRBD2 covers 8 bases. The CDR3 length is 16 residues. The J segment lost 6 bases and the V segment lost 4 bases, leaving 10 bases of the junction unmatched. Germline CDR1 reads KGHDR; CDR2 reads SFDVKD. CDR3 bases: TGTGCCACCAGTGACTCAGCGGGAGTTCACTCCAATGAGCAGTTCTTC. This codes for CATSDSAGVHSNEQFF.

The table lists this clonotype with a few counts. The chain recombines TRBV7-9 with TRBJ2-4, with D possibly TRBD2 on 5 matching bases. The germline CDR1 and CDR2 sequences are SEHNR and FQNEAQ (reference sequence). This CDR3 contains 14 residues. Trimming removed 11 bases at V and 3 bases at J, with 17 bases between. As DNA, the CDR3 is TGTGCCGGCGCACCAAAAGAGGGCAAAAACATTCAGTACTTC. This sequence encodes CAGAPKEGKNIQYF.

This clonotype has at least ten counts. The rearrangement uses TRBV5-1 and TRBJ2-2; 7 bases are a match to TRBD2. The length of the CDR3 is 16 residues. The germline V gene has CDR1 SGHRS and CDR2 YFSETQ. V was pared by 3 bases and J by 2 bases, with 7 bases of the junction left unmatched. The CDR3 region is CASSSPGGVNTGELFF. The CDR3 DNA is TGCGCCAGCAGCTCCCCTGGGGGGGTAAACACCGGGGAGCTGTTTTTT.

This clonotype was picked up many times. The rearrangement uses TRBV7-9 and TRBJ2-7; the D is unclear. This CDR3 region has 11 residues. Germline CDR1 and CDR2: SEHNR and FQNEAQ (reference sequence). With 5 bases removed from V and 4 bases from J, the gap between germline ends came to 6 bases. CDR3 coding DNA: TGTGCCAGCAGCCGGGCTTACGAGCAGTACTTC. It encodes CASSRAYEQYF.

With respect to this clonotype: A much larger clone lies a single base off, so this may be a read error. The chain couples TRBV6-5 to TRBJ1-1; 8 nucleotides align to TRBD1. The CDR3 has 12 amino acids. Germline values: CDR1 MNHEY, CDR2 SVGAGI. CDR3 residues: CAGSRGQGEAFF. CDR3 nucleotide sequence: TGTGCCGGCAGCCGTGGACAGGGTGAAGCTTTCTTT.

This clonotype was counted a few times. The V call is TRBV11-2, the J call TRBJ2-1, with 8 bases lining up with TRBD2. The CDR3 is made up of 15 amino acids. The germline V gene has CDR1 SGHAT and CDR2 FQNNGV. The V segment lost 3 bases and the J segment 6 bases; nucleotides outside the gene matches: 7. The CDR3 region has the DNA TGTGCCAGCAGCTTTACTAGCGGTTGGGCCAATGAGCAGTTCTTC. The encoded protein is CASSFTSGWANEQFF. Supplemented by reference TRBV11-2 and TRBJ2-1, the full variable domain reads EAGVAQSPRYKIIEKRQSVAFWCNPISGHATLYWYQQILGQGPKLLIQFQNNGVVDDSQLPKDRFSAERLKGVDSTLKIQPAKLEDSAVYLCASSFTSGWANEQFFGPGTRLTVL.

Written as DNA, the CDR3 is TGTGCCAGCAGTCTCCAGGGGATTGATAACTATGGCTACACCTTC. As protein: CASSLQGIDNYGYTF. The V and J genes are TRBV28 and TRBJ1-2; the D gene is possibly TRBD1 (6 bases). In germline, CDR1 is MDHEN, CDR2 SYDVKM. The V end lost 5 bases, the J end lost 1 base, and 14 bases lay between the germline ends. This CDR3 has 15 residues.

A word on this clonotype: A much bigger clone sits one base away, suggesting this may be a read error. The CDR3 DNA sequence: TGCGTCAGCAGCCAAGTAGCCCTCGGGGGGACAGTAGGTACCGGGGAGCTGTTTTTT. Translation: CVSSQVALGGTVGTGELFF. The chain employs TRBV4-3 and TRBJ2-2; either TRBD1 or TRBD2 may fit D (7 bases each). Germline values: CDR1 LGHNA, CDR2 YSLEER. This CDR3 has 19 amino acids.

The V call is TRBV13, the J call TRBJ2-3; D perhaps matches TRBD1 (6 bases). The length of the CDR3 is 14 residues. Trimming took 5 bases from V and 5 from J, leaving 14 bases between them. Germline assignment: CDR1 PRHDT and CDR2 FYEKMQ (reference sequence). CDR3 amino acids: CASSTSEGEDTQYF. The CDR3 DNA reads TGTGCCAGCAGCACATCCGAGGGGGAAGATACGCAGTATTTT.

The chain uses TRBV7-2 and TRBJ1-1, with D possibly matching TRBD1 (6 bases). The CDR3 loop spans 14 amino acids. Trimming took 5 bases from V and 4 from J, leaving 14 bases between them. CDR1 and CDR2 from the germline V gene are SGHTA and FQGNSA. The CDR3 region has the DNA TGTGCCAGCAGCCGGTGGTCGGGGGCCACTGAAGCTTTCTTT. Protein: CASSRWSGATEAFF.

This clonotype was detected many times. The CDR3 loop reads CSASVGRGRSINEQFF. The CDR3 DNA follows: TGCAGTGCTAGTGTGGGGCGCGGGAGGTCGATCAATGAGCAGTTCTTC. This chain links TRBV20-1 with TRBJ2-1; 8 nucleotides align to TRBD2. The ends lost 3 bases at V and 6 bases at J; junction bases unmatched: 13. From germline, CDR1 is DFQATT and CDR2 SNEGSKA (reference sequence). The CDR3 contains 16 residues.

This clonotype has at least ten counts. J is TRBJ2-5 and V is TRBV12-3 or TRBV12-4; TRBD2 matches at 14 bases. After removal of 7 bases from V and 5 bases from J, the junction contained 9 bases not matched to a gene. The CDR3 has 16 amino acids. This CDR3 is CASIPGLAGEGETQYF. Here the CDR3 DNA reads TGTGCCAGCATCCCGGGACTAGCGGGAGAGGGGGAGACCCAGTACTTC.

This clonotype showed up many times. The chain carries TRBV6-5 and TRBJ1-2, with D possibly TRBD1 on 5 matching bases. The CDR3 runs 12 residues. The germline CDR1 and CDR2 sequences are MNHEY and SVGAGI. The V gene lost 2 bases and the J gene lost 8 bases, with 9 bases spanning the gap. The CDR3 bases are TGTGCCAGCAGTTACCCCGAGGGGGGCTACACCTTC. Its translation: CASSYPEGGYTF.

V gene TRBV11-3 combines with J gene TRBJ2-2; D is ambiguous. The CDR3 contains 13 residues. Germline loops: CDR1 SGHNT, CDR2 YENEEA. V dropped 5 bases and J dropped 5 bases, with 9 bases sitting between them. The CDR3 bases are TGTGCCAGCAGCCTTCGGTGGACCGGGGAGCTGTTTTTT. This gives the protein CASSLRWTGELFF.

This clonotype was picked up many times. The chain joins TRBV7-2 to TRBJ1-4; tentative D call: TRBD1 (6 bases). V was shortened by 5 bases and J by 2 bases, with 12 bases between the two germline ends. CDR3 length: 15 amino acids. Germline V gene data show CDR1 as SGHTA and CDR2 as FQGNSA. CDR3 sequence (DNA): TGTGCCAGCAGCCCTCCCGGGGGCACTAATGAAAAACTGTTTTTT. It is translated as CASSPPGGTNEKLFF.

The chain has TRBV7-9 and TRBJ2-5; weak D call: TRBD2 (6 bases). The CDR3 covers 16 residues. V was pared by 5 bases and J by 10 bases, with 26 bases between. Germline V gene lookup returns CDR1 SEHNR and CDR2 FQNEAQ (reference sequence). DNA of the CDR3: TGTGCCAGCAGCCCCCCCGGTGGCCGGGGGATGAAGAACCAGTACTTC. Amino acid sequence: CASSPPGGRGMKNQYF.

This clonotype was counted at least ten times. The chain is built from TRBV29-1 and TRBJ2-5; D is perhaps TRBD1 (6 bases). The length of the CDR3 is 12 residues. Germline assignment: CDR1 SQVTM and CDR2 ANQGSEA. The V gene lost 7 bases and the J gene lost 5 bases, with 14 bases spanning the gap. CDR3 DNA: TGCAGCGGAGGGGCGACAGGCGAGACCCAGTACTTC. Residues: CSGGATGETQYF.

Ten or more counts support this clonotype. The chain is built from TRBV12-5 and TRBJ1-1; D may be TRBD1 (5 bases). This CDR3 has 15 residues. V was trimmed by 0 bases and J by 6 bases, leaving 14 bases between them. Germline CDR1 reads LGHNT; CDR2 reads FRNRAP. CDR3 nucleotides: TGTGCTAGTGGTTTGGTACTAGTACAGGCCCCTGAAGCTTTCTTT. Encoded protein: CASGLVLVQAPEAFF.

This clonotype was detected many times. The chain carries TRBV28 and TRBJ1-1, with D unresolved. V dropped 4 bases and J dropped 3 bases, with 18 bases sitting between them. Germline CDR1 and CDR2: MDHEN and SYDVKM. This CDR3 spans 16 amino acids. CDR3 sequence (DNA): TGTGCCAGCAGTTCCTCAACCCCGCAAGGAGACACTGAAGCTTTCTTT. Residues: CASSSSTPQGDTEAFF.

This clonotype was counted a few times. The DNA is omitted, as the CDR3 cannot be located on it reliably, and the CDR3 follows TCRdb's listing. The chain combines TRBV30 with TRBJ2-1; no check of the table's D call, TRBD1, against the DNA was made. CDR1 is GTSNPN, CDR2 SVGIG, per germline (reference sequence). From its first to its last residue, the CDR3 has 12 amino acids. The CDR3: CAWSWGIGNEFF.

The sample holds many counts of this clonotype. The rearrangement joins TRBV20-1 to TRBJ2-1; tentative D call: TRBD2 (6 bases). Germline V lookup: CDR1 DFQATT, CDR2 SNEGSKA (reference sequence). The V end was cut by 3 bases, the J end by 0 bases, with 12 bases between. The CDR3 has 15 residues. The CDR3 DNA reads as TGCAGTGCTAGCCTCATGGGGGGCTCCTACAATGAGCAGTTCTTC. It encodes CSASLMGGSYNEQFF.

The J gene is TRBJ2-2, the V gene TRBV5-6, with 8 bases lining up with TRBD2. The J segment lost 1 base and the V segment lost 9 bases, leaving 17 bases of the junction unmatched. Germline CDR1 and CDR2: SGHDT and YYEEEE. CDR3 length: 18 amino acids. The CDR3 sequence: CATSSLDSGGGNTGELFF. The CDR3 coding sequence is TGTGCCACCTCCAGCTTGGACTCGGGAGGGGGGAACACCGGGGAGCTGTTTTTT.

There are many counts of this clonotype. The chain recombines TRBV25-1 with TRBJ1-2; a weak D match, TRBD1 (5 bases). CDR3 size: 13 residues. With 5 bases removed from V and 5 bases from J, the gap between germline ends came to 12 bases. Germline CDR1 is MGHDK and CDR2 is SYGVNS. CDR3 sequence (DNA): TGTGCCAGCAGTAACACAAGGGGATATGGCTACACCTTC. Encoded protein: CASSNTRGYGYTF.

This clonotype was recorded many times. The DNA of the CDR3 is TGCAGTGCTAGGGGGGTTGGTGAGGGACTAGCGGTTGGCGTTGAGCAGTTCTTC. It yields the protein CSARGVGEGLAVGVEQFF. The chain joins TRBV20-1 to TRBJ2-1; 11 positions match TRBD2. CDR1 is DFQATT, CDR2 SNEGSKA, per germline (reference sequence). The CDR3 contains 18 residues. J gave up 9 bases and V 3 bases, and 19 bases lay outside the gene matches.